The present entry profiles one TCR beta chain with its context. Its antigen is currently unknown. The record originates from a study of graft-versus-host responses after intestinal transplantation. Sequencing used immunoSEQ multiplex PCR; TCRdb keeps in-frame clones, though not all of them. In the table there are fewer than 120,000 clones, roughly 95% of which are singletons. This clonotype originated in a human donor who received an intestinal transplant. Sequences were derived from unstimulated CD8+ T cells sorted from spleen or lymph node cells, sampled before intestinal transplant.

This chain's CDR3 is CASSQEDSFGETQYF. CDR3 sequence (DNA): TGTGCCAGCAGCCAAGAAGACTCCTTCGGGGAGACCCAGTACTTC. The J gene is TRBJ2-5, the V gene TRBV4-2, with no clear D. The germline V and J ends were trimmed by 0 bases and 5 bases, with 13 bases remaining between them. The CDR3 loop spans 15 amino acids. CDR1 LGHNA and CDR2 YNFKEQ come from the germline V gene.